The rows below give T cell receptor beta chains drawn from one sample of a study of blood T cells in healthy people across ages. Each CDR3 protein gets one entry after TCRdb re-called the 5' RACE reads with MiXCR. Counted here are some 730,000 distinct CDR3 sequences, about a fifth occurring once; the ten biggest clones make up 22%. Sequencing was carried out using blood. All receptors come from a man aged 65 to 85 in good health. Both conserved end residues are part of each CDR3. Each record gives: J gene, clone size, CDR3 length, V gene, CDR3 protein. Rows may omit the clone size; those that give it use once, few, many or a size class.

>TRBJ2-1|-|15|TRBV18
CASSRGLALENEQFF
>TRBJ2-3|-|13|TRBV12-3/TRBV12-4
CASQAGRADAQYF
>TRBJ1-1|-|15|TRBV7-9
CASSLGGGADTEAFF
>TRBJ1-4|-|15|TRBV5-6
CASSQIGRANEKLFF
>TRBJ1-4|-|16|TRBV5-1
CASSLRPGGGAEKLFF
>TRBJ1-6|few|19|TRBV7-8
CASSLAQRQGTPYNSPLHF
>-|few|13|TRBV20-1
CSAPRGAQEAQYF
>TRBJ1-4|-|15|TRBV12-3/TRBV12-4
CASRRSGSPNEKLFF
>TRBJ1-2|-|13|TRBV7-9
CASSLESERGYTF
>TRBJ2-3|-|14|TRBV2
CASISTVRSDTQYF
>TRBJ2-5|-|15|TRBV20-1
CSAPRGDMYQETQYF
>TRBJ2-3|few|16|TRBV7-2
CASSPNGPRSTDTQYF
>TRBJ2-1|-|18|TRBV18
CASSRTPPAGSSYNEQFF
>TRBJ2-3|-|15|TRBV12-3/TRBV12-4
CASRATGTSADTQYF
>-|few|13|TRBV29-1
CSVAGGGPTEQYF
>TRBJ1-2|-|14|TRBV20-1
CSARVGRINYGYTF
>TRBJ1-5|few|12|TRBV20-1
CSSGQGVQPQHF
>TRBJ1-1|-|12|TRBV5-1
CASSEMGTEAFF
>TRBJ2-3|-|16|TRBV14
CASSQGISRLTDTQYF
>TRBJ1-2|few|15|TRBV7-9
CASSLGGGGGYGYTF
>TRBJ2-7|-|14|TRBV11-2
CASSFGGGSGEQYF
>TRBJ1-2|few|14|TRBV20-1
CSASPGAADYGCTF
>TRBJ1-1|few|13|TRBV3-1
CASSQRQASEAFF
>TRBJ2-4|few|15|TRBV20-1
CGARDWSGTENIQYF
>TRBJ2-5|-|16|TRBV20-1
CSARVALSGGLETQYF
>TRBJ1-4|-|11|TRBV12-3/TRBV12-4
CASSPREKLFF
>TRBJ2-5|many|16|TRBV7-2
CASSLQIGTGGKTQYF
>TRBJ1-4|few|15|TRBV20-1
CSAIPGVATNEKLFF
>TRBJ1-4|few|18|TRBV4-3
CASSQGPGRWTSNEKLFF
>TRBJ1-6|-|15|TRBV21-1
CASRGTDPRDSPLHF
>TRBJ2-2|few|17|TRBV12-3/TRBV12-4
CASSLVGLAGITGELFF